This TCR beta chain was identified in a study of cytotoxic CD8 clonotypes in ibrutinib-treated CLL. The wider study: Enrolment comprised about 10 relapsed/refractory and about 16 treatment-naive patients; approximately 18 were IGHV unmutated.

Generated by immunoSEQ multiplex PCR, the TCRdb table keeps only in-frame clones and is missing some. The data show about 50,000 clones, 45% to 60% seen once. This CDR3 is built from 14 residues. Germline loops: CDR1 SGHKS, CDR2 YYEKEE (reference sequence). V was clipped by 5 bases and J by 0 bases, with 8 bases between them. General study points: Upon ibrutinib response clonality rose, and upon progression it fell back toward baseline.

Concerning this clone itself: The antigen remains undetermined.

The TCR was taken from a human donor with chronic lymphocytic leukemia. The material sequenced was PBMCs, taken after 24 months of ibrutinib treatment. This rearrangement joins TRBV5-5 to TRBJ2-2; D is uncertain. The CDR3 here is CASRRVSNTGELFF. The DNA for the CDR3 is TGTGCCAGCAGACGGGTCTCGAACACCGGGGAGCTGTTTTTT.